This T cell receptor beta chain was recorded in a study of blood T cell repertoires in COVID-19 (TCRdb year 2020). Regarding the complete study: Samples covering the acute and convalescent phases of COVID-19 were provided by collaborators in the United States, Italy and Spain. Samples came from the ongoing ImmuneRACE study (first 160 participants) plus 1,254 subjects from 6 global collaborators. Nearly every sample came with metadata listing a de-identified subject ID, COVID-19 status, age in years and sex. The repertoires were released in a freely available public database intended as a resource for research on the immune response to SARS-CoV-2. Where HLA class I and class II types were available, the types were taken from metadata supplied by the sample provider, not from assay-based typing. Subjects who had been exposed to COVID-19, were actively infected with it, or had recovered from it provided the deeply sampled blood TCRbeta repertoires that made up the dataset. The material from the prospective study consisted of cDNA or gDNA derived from T cells, B-cell-depleted T cells, or PBMCs. General conclusions and limits of the study: The quantity of clinical and demographic metadata differed by source and by participant and was supplied without curation.

There are 13 amino acids in the CDR3, from cysteine to phenylalanine inclusive. The entry retains the CDR3 DNA only, 39 bases that are in frame from base 1. The germline V end is reduced by 5 bases and the J end by 8 bases; junction bases left unmatched: 8. The germline V gene (reference sequence) sets CDR1 to LNHNV and CDR2 to YYDKDF. The immunoSEQ Assay, a bias-controlled multiplex PCR, was used to amplify TCRbeta CDR3 regions from genomic DNA. As for how the authors treated the data: Within the assay, amplification of reference gene primers was used to estimate how many nucleated cells each sample contained. Sequence reads were collapsed and filtered to measure the absolute abundance of every unique TCRbeta CDR3 rearrangement. For each sample, productive Simpson clonality was calculated as the square root of Simpson's diversity index across productive rearrangements. The table was pulled from immuneACCESS by TCRdb, which kept in-frame rearrangements only. Such tables lose some clones; where checked, under half of the loss comes from unresolved V genes, and the rest has no known cause. The V and J calls and the clone size are those of that table, but D and trimming were determined from the DNA. The sample table lists 90,000 or so clones, around 79% of them with a count of one. More than 20% of the sample is taken by the ten largest.

A word on this clone: The antigen this receptor binds is unknown. No much larger clone is present one base from it, and per-base qualities are unavailable.

The collaborating institutions used their own protocols to collect whole blood in K2EDTA tubes. Collaborator samples were shipped for TCRbeta analysis as frozen whole blood, isolated PBMCs, or DNA extracted from either sample type. Sample: peripheral blood. The V and J genes are TRBV15 and TRBJ2-7, and TRBD1 matches 8 of the central bases. This sequence was found in a human donor in a cohort sampled during active COVID-19. DNA sequence: TGTGCCACCAGCGAGGGACAGGCTCCTAAGCAGTACTTC. It codes for CATSEGQAPKQYF. The entire variable domain, with the stretches around the CDR3 drawn from the reference TRBV15 and TRBJ2-7 proteins, is DAMVIQNPRYQVTQFGKPVTLSCSQTLNHNVMYWYQQKSSQAPKLLFHYYDKDFNNEADTPDNFQSRRPNTSFCFLDIRSPGLGDTAMYLCATSEGQAPKQYFGPGTRLTVT.